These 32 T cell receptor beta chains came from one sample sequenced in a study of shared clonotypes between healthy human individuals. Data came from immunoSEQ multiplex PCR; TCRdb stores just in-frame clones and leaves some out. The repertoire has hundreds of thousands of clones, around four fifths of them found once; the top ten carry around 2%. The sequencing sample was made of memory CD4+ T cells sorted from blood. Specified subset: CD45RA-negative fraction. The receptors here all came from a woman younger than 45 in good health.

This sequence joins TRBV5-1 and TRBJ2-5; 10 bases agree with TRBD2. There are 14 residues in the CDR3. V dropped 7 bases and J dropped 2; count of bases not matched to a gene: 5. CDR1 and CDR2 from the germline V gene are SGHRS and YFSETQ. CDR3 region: CASGAGGIQETQYF. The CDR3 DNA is TGCGCCAGCGGAGCGGGAGGGATACAAGAGACCCAGTACTTC.

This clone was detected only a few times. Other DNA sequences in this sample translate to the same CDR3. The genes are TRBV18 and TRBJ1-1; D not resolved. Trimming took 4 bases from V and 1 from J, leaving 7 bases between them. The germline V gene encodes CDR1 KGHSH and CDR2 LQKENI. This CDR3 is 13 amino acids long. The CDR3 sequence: CASSRSKNTEAFF. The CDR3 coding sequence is TGTGCCAGCTCACGGAGCAAGAACACTGAAGCTTTCTTT.

The CDR3 nucleotides are TGTGCCTGGAGTGTTCAGGGGGCGAGGTTGGGGCAGTACTTC. Its protein product is CAWSVQGARLGQYF. The genes are TRBV30 and TRBJ2-7; TRBD1 aligns across 8 bases. The CDR3 has 14 amino acids. Germline CDR1 is GTSNPN and CDR2 is SVGIG (reference sequence). The V and J ends lost 0 bases and 9 bases, in that order; junction bases with no gene match: 10.

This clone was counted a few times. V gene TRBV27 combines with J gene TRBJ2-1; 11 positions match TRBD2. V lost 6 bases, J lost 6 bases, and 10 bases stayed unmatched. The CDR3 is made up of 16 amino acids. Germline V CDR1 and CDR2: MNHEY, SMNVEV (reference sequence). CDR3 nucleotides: TGTGCCAGCAGACGCCGAACCGGGACTAGCGGCAATGAGCAGTTCTTC. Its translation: CASRRRTGTSGNEQFF.

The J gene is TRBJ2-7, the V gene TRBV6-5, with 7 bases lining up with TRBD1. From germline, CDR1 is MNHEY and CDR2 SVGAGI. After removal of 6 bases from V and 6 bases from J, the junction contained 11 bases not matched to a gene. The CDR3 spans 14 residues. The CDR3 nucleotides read TGTGCCAGCAGACGGGACAGCCTATCCGGCGAGCAGTACTTC. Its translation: CASRRDSLSGEQYF.

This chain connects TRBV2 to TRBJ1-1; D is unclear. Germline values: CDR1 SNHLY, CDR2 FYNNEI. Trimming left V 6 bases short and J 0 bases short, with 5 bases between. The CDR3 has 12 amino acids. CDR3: CASRVMNTEAFF. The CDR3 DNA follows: TGTGCCAGCAGGGTCATGAACACTGAAGCTTTCTTT.

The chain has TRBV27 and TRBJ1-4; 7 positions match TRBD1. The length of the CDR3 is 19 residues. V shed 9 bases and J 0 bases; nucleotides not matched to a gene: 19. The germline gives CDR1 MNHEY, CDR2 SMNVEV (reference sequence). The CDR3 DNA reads TGTGCCAGTCCTACCCCGAGGGGACAGTTAATTGCAACTAATGAAAAACTGTTTTTT. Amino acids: CASPTPRGQLIATNEKLFF.

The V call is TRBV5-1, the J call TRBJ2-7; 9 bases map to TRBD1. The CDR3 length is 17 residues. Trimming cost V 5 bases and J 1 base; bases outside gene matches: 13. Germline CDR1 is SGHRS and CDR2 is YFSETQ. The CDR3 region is CASSRSSGTGLSYEQYF. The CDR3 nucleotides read TGCGCCAGCAGTCGGTCGTCCGGGACAGGGCTTTCCTACGAGCAGTACTTC.

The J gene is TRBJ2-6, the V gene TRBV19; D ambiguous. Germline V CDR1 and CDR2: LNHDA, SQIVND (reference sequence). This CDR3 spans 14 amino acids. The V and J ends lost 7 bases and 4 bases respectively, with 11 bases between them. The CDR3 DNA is TGTGCCAGTACCGCAGGATCCGGGGCCAACGTCCTGACTTTC. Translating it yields CASTAGSGANVLTF.

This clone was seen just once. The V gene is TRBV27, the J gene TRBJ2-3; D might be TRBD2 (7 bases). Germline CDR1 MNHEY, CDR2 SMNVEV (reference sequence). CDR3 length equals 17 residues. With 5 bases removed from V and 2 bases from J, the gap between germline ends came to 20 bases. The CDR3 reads CASSPGGGVRITDTQYF. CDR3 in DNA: TGTGCCAGCAGTCCCGGCGGGGGCGTGAGGATCACAGATACGCAGTATTTT.

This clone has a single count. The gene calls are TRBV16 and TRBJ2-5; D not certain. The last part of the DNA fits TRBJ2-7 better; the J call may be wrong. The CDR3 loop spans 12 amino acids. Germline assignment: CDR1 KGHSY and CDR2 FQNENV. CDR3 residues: CASSVDLYEQYF. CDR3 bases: TGTGCCAGCAGCGTGGACCTCTACGAGCAGTACTTC.

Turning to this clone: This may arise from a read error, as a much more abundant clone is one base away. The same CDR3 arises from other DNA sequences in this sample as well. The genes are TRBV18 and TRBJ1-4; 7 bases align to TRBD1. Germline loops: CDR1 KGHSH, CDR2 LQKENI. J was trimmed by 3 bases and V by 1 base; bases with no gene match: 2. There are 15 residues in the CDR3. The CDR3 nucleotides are TGTGCCAGCTCACCACAGGGGACAGCTAATGAAAAACTGTTTTTT. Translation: CASSPQGTANEKLFF.

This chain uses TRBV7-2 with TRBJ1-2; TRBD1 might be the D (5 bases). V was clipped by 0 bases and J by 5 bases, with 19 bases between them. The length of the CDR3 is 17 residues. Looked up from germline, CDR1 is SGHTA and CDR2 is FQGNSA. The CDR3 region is CASSLAPFKGRVYGYTF. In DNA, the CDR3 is TGTGCCAGCAGCTTAGCGCCGTTTAAGGGACGGGTGTATGGCTACACCTTC.

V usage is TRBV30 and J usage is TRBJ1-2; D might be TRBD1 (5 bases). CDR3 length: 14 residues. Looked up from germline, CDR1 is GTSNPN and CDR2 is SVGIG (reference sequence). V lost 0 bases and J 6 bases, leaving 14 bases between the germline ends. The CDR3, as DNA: TGTGCCTGGAGTGTTGGGGGACGGGAGAATGGCTACACCTTC. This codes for CAWSVGGRENGYTF.

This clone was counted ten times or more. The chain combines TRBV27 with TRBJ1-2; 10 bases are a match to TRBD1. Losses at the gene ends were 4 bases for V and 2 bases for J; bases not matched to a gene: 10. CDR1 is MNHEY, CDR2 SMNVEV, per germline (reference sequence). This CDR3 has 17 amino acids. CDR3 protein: CASSSAGTGDVNYGYTF. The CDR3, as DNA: TGTGCCAGCAGTTCCGCCGGGACAGGGGATGTAAACTATGGCTACACCTTC.

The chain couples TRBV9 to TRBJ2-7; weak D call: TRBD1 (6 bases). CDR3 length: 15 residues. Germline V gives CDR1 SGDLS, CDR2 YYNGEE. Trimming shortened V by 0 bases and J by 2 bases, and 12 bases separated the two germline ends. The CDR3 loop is CASSVATGSTYEQYF. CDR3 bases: TGTGCCAGCAGCGTAGCAACAGGGAGTACCTACGAGCAGTACTTC.

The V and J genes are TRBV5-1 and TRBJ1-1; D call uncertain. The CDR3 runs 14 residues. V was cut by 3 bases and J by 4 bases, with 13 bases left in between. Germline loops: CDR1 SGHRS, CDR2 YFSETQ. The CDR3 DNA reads TGCGCCAGCAGCTCCGACCCTTTGGGCACTGAAGCTTTCTTT. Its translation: CASSSDPLGTEAFF.

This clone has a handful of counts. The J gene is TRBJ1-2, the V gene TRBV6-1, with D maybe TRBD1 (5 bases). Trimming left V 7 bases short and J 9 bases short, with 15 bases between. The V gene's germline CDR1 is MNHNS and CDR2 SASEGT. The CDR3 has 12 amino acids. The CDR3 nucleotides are TGTGCCAGCACGTCTGGGGGGATGCGCTACACCTTC. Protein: CASTSGGMRYTF.

The CDR3 region is CASSLVEFNYGYTF. As DNA, the CDR3 is TGTGCCAGCAGCTTGGTGGAATTTAACTATGGCTACACCTTC. V and J are TRBV5-4 and TRBJ1-2; D remains unclear. The CDR3 is made up of 14 amino acids. The V end lost 0 bases, the J end lost 1 base, and 7 bases lay between the germline ends. From germline, CDR1 is SGHNT and CDR2 YYREEE (reference sequence).

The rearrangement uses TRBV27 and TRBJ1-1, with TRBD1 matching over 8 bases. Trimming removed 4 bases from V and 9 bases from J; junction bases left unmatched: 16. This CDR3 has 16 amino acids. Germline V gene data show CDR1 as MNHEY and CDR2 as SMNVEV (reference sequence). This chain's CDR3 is CASSWTGSRRGGKAFF. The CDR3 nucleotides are TGTGCCAGCAGTTGGACAGGGTCAAGAAGGGGTGGGAAAGCTTTCTTT.

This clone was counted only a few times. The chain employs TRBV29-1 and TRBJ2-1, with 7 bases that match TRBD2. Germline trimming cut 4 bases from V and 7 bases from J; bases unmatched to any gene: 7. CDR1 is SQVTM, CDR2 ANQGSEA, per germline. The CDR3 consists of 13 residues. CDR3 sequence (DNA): TGCAGCGTTGGAGGGAGGGGTACGAATGAGCAGTTCTTC. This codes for CSVGGRGTNEQFF.

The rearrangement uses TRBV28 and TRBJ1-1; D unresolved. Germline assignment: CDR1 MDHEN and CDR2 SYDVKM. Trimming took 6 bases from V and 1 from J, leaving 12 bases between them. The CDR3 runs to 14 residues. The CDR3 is CASSPGSGNTEAFF. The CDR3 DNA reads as TGTGCCAGCAGCCCCGGTTCGGGGAACACTGAAGCTTTCTTT.

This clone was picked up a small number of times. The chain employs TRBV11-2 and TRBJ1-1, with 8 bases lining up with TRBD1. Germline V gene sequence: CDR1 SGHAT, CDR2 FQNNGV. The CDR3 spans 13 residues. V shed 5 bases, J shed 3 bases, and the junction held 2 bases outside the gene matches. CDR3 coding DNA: TGTGCCAGCAGCCCAGGGGGCTACACTGAAGCTTTCTTT. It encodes CASSPGGYTEAFF.

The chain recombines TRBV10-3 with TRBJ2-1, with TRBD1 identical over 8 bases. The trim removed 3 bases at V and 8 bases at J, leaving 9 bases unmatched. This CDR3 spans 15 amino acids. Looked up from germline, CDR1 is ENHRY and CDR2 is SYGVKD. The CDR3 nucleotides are TGTGCCATCAGTGAAGGAGCAGGGGGCGCGGATGAGCAGTTCTTC. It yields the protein CAISEGAGGADEQFF.

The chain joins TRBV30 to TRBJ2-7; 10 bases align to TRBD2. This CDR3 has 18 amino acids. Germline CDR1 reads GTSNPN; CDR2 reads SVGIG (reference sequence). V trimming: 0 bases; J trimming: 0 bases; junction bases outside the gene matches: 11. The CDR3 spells CAWSVPLAGARDSYEQYF. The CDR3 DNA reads TGTGCCTGGAGTGTACCCCTAGCGGGAGCGCGAGACTCCTACGAGCAGTACTTC.

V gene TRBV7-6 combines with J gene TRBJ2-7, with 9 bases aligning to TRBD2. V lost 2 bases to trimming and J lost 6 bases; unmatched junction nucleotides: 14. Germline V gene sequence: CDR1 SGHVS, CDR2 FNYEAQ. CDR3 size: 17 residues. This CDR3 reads CASSLSPPAGGPSEQYF. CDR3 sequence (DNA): TGTGCCAGCAGCTTAAGCCCCCCAGCGGGAGGCCCTAGCGAGCAGTACTTC. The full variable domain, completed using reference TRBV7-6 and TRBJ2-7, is GAGVSQSPRYKVTKRGQDVALRCDPISGHVSLYWYRQALGQGPEFLTYFNYEAQQDKSGLPNDRFSAERPEGSISTLTIQRTEQRDSAMYRCASSLSPPAGGPSEQYFGPGTRLTVT.

The CDR3 nucleotides are TGTGCCAGCAGGGGACTAGCGGGGGTTAACACCGGGGAGCTGTTTTTT. This sequence encodes CASRGLAGVNTGELFF. The rearrangement links TRBV27 to TRBJ2-2, with TRBD2 identical over 14 bases. The germline V gene has CDR1 MNHEY and CDR2 SMNVEV (reference sequence). The CDR3 covers 16 residues. V shed 6 bases, J shed 2 bases, and the junction held 2 bases outside the gene matches.

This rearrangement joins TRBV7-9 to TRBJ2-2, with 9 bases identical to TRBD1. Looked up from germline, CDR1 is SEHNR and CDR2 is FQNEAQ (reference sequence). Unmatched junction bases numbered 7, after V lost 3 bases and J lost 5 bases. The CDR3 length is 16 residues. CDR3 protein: CASSFMGTGYTGELFF. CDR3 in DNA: TGTGCCAGCAGCTTTATGGGGACAGGGTATACCGGGGAGCTGTTTTTT.

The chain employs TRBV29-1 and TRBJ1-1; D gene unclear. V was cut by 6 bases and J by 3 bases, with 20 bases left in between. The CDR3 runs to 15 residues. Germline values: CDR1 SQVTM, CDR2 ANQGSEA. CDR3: CSVLSEGGPDTEAFF. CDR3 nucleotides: TGCAGCGTCTTGTCTGAAGGTGGCCCCGACACTGAAGCTTTCTTT.

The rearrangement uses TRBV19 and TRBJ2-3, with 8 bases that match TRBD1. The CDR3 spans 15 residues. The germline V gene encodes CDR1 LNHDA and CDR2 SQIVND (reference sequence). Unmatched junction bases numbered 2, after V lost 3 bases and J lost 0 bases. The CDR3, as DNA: TGTGCCAGTAGTATGGACAGGGCTAGCACAGATACGCAGTATTTT. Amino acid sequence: CASSMDRASTDTQYF.

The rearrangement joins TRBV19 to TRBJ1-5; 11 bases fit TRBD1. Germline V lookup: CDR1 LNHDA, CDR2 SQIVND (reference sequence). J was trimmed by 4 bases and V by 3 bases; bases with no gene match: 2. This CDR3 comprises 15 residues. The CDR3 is CASSIGQGANQPQHF. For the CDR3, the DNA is TGTGCCAGTAGTATCGGACAGGGGGCAAATCAGCCCCAGCATTTT.

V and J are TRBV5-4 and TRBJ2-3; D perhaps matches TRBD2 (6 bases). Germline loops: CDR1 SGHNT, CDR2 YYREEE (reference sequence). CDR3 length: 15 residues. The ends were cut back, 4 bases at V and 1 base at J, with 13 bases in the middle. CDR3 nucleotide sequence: TGTGCCAGCAGCCCGGAGGGACCCCGCACAGATACGCAGTATTTT. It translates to CASSPEGPRTDTQYF.